These 5 T cell receptor beta chains were all obtained from the same sample, sequenced in a study of graft-versus-host responses after intestinal transplantation (dated by TCRdb to the early 2020s). According to the study, the label for this sample's time point signals: cells obtained before transplantation from donor or recipient. The library relied on the immunoSEQ multiplex PCR assay. Imported from immuneACCESS, the table was reduced by TCRdb to in-frame sequences with V and J called. These copies leave out some clones; in studies compared against another copy, an unresolved V gene accounts for under half, and the cause of the remainder is not known. In this sample the table shows about 20,000 clones, 40% to 55% of which occur a single time. Clones ranked in the top ten supply roughly 1% of the sample. The sample consisted of alloreactive CD4+ T cells from a mixed lymphocyte reaction culture, taken before intestinal transplant. The sample's cell subset or site label is to be understood as: CFSE-low proliferating T cells sorted from roughly 6-day pre-transplant mixed lymphocyte reaction (GvH or HvG direction). The receptor source for this set is a human patient who received an intestinal transplant.

This rearrangement joins TRBV6-6 to TRBJ2-7, with D perhaps matching TRBD1 (5 bases). The CDR3 has 13 residues. The V and J ends lost 8 bases and 4 bases respectively, with 15 bases between them. The germline V gene encodes CDR1 MNHNY and CDR2 SVGAGI (reference sequence). The CDR3 protein is CASGSGHVYEQYF. CDR3 sequence (DNA): TGTGCCAGCGGGTCAGGACACGTATACGAGCAGTACTTC.

The chain links TRBV5-5 to TRBJ1-1; 8 nucleotides match TRBD1. Germline values: CDR1 SGHKS, CDR2 YYEKEE (reference sequence). After removal of 4 bases from V and 1 base from J, the junction contained 3 bases not matched to a gene. The CDR3 runs to 14 residues. The CDR3 spells CASSLTGGNTEAFF. The CDR3, as DNA: TGTGCCAGCAGCCTAACAGGGGGGAACACTGAAGCTTTCTTT.

The chain couples TRBV19 to TRBJ1-2, with 11 bases aligning to TRBD1. Germline V gene sequence: CDR1 LNHDA, CDR2 SQIVND (reference sequence). CDR3 size: 14 residues. J was trimmed by 3 bases and V by 4 bases; bases with no gene match: 1. The CDR3: CASSTGQGDYGYTF. The CDR3 DNA is TGTGCCAGTAGTACGGGACAGGGGGACTATGGCTACACCTTC.

This clone was observed a few times. The chain links TRBV25-1 to TRBJ1-1; TRBD1 is a possible D gene (5 bases). CDR3 length equals 12 residues. V was shortened by 6 bases and J by 3 bases, with 8 bases between the two germline ends. Germline CDR1 and CDR2: MGHDK and SYGVNS. This chain's CDR3 is CASSGDYTEAFF. The DNA of the CDR3 is TGTGCCAGCAGCGGGGACTACACTGAAGCTTTCTTT.

The chain combines TRBV19 with TRBJ2-1; 13 nucleotides agree with TRBD2. This CDR3 comprises 17 residues. Trimming took 8 bases from V and 2 from J; bases not matched to a gene: 9. Germline assignment: CDR1 LNHDA and CDR2 SQIVND (reference sequence). In DNA, the CDR3 is TGTGCCAGTTCAGGACTAGCGGGGGCCCTCCCCTACAATGAGCAGTTCTTC. Protein product: CASSGLAGALPYNEQFF.